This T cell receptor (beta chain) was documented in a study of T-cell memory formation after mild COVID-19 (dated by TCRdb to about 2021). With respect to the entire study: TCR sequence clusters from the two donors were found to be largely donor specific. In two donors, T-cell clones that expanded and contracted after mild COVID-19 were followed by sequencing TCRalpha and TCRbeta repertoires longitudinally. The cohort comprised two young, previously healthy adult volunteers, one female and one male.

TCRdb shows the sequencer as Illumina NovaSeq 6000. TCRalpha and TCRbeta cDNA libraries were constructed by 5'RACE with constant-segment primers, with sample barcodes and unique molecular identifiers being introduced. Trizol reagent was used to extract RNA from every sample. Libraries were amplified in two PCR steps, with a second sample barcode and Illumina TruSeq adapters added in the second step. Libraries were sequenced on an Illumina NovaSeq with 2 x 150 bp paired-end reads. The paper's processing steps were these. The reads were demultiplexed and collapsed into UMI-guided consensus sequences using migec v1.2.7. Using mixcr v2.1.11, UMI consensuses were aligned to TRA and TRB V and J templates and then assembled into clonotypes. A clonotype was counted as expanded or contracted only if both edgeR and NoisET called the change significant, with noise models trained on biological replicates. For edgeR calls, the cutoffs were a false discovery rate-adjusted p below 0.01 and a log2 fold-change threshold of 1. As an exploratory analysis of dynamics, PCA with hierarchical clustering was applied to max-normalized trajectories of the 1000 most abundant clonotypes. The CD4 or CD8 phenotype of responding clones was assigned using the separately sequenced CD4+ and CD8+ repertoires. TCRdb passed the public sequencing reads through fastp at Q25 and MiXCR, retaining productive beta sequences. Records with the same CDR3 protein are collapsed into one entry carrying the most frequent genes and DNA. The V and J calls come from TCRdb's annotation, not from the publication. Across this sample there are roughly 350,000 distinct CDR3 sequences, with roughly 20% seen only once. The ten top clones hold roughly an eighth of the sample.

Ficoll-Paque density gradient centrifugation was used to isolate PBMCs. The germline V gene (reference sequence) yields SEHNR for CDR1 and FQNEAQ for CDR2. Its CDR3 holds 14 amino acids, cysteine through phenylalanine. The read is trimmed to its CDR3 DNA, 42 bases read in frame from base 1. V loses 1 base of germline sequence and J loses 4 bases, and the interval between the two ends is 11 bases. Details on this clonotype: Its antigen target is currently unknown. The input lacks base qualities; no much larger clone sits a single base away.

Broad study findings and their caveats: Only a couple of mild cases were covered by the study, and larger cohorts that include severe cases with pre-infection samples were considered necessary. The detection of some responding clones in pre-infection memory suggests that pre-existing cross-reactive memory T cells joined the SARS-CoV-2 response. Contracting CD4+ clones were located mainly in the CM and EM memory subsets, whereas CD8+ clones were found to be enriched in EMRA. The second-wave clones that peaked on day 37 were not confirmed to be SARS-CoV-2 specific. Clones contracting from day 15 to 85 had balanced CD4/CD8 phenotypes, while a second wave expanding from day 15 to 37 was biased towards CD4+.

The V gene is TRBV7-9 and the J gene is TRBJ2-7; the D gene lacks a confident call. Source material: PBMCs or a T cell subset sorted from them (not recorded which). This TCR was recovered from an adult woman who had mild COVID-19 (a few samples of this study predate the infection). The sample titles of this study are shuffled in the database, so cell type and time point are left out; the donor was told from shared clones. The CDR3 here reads CASSLGADPYEQYF. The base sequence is TGTGCCAGCAGCTTAGGGGCAGACCCGTACGAGCAGTACTTC.